This record concerns one T cell receptor (beta chain) sequence. The CDR3 is 13 residues long. V was clipped by 7 bases and J by 4 bases, with 11 bases between them. CDR1 is SNHLY and CDR2 is FYNNEI in the germline V gene. Data came from immunoSEQ multiplex PCR; TCRdb stores just in-frame clones and leaves some out. The profile shows more than 150,000 clones, roughly 90% of them singletons. The data are from a study of blood T cell repertoires in COVID-19. Sample: peripheral blood. The chain couples TRBV2 to TRBJ2-1, with D tentatively TRBD1 (6 bases). The clonotype comes from a middle-aged man with acute or convalescent COVID-19. The CDR3 protein is CASTRGDYNEQFF. The CDR3, as DNA: TGTGCCAGCACCAGGGGCGATTACAATGAGCAGTTCTTC.